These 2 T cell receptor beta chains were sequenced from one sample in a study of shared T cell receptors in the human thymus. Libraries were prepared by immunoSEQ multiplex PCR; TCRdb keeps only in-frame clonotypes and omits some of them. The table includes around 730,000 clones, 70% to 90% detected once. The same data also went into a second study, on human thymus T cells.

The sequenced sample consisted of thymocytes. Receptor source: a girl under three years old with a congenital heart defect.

CDR3 in amino acids: CASSSAGTNVGYEQYF. DNA of the CDR3: TGTGCCAGCAGCAGCGCCGGGACTAACGTCGGTTACGAGCAGTACTTC. The genes are TRBV7-6 and TRBJ2-7; 7 nucleotides line up with TRBD2. V dropped 5 bases and J dropped 4; count of bases not matched to a gene: 14. Germline V gene sequence: CDR1 SGHVS, CDR2 FNYEAQ. The length of the CDR3 is 16 residues.

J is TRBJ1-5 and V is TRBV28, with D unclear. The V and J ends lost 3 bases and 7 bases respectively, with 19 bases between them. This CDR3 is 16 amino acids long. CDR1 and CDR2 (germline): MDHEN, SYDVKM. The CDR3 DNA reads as TGTGCCAGCAGTTTTCCGATGAGGGAAAATTTACAGCCCCAGCATTTT. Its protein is CASSFPMRENLQPQHF. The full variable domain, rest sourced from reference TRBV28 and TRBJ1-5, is DVKVTQSSRYLVKRTGEKVFLECVQDMDHENMFWYRQDPGLGLRLIYFSYDVKMKEKGDIPEGYSVSREKKERFSLILESASTNQTSMYLCASSFPMRENLQPQHFGDGTRLSIL.